The rows below give T cell receptor beta chains drawn from one sample of a study of CD8+ T cells in alopecia areata. Using immunoSEQ multiplex PCR, the repertoire was profiled, and TCRdb retains in-frame clones only, with some absent. The data hold about 210,000 clones, with roughly two fifths observed a single time. The sample consisted of CD4+ T cells sorted from blood, taken at roughly week 30, from a patient treated with tofacitinib. Receptor source: a human donor with alopecia areata. CDR3s include the opening cysteine and the closing phenylalanine or tryptophan. D genes are given only for firm matches. Rows give clone size only sometimes, using once, few, many, or a class for an expanded clone.

d_call cdr3_length j_call clone_size v_call cdr3_aa cdr3_nt
. 17 TRBJ1-2 . TRBV7-8 CASSLAPGAVGSDGYTF TGTGCCAGCAGCTTGGCCCCGGGAGCCGTGGGGTCTGATGGCTACACCTTC
. 16 TRBJ2-3 . TRBV7-8 CASSPRTRGGTDTQYF TGTGCCAGCAGCCCCCGGACCCGTGGGGGCACAGATACGCAGTATTTT
. 15 TRBJ2-7 . TRBV7-8 CASSRVRASAREQYF TGTGCCAGCAGCCGAGTTAGGGCTAGTGCGAGGGAGCAGTACTTC
. 13 TRBJ1-1 . TRBV5-4 CASSLDGYTEAFF TGTGCCAGCAGCTTGGATGGGTACACTGAAGCTTTCTTT
TRBD2 15 TRBJ2-1 . TRBV30 CAWSVLAGSYNEQFF TGTGCCTGGAGTGTACTAGCGGGATCCTACAATGAGCAGTTCTTC
. 12 TRBJ1-5 few TRBV2 CASQAPTQPQHF TGTGCCAGCCAAGCGCCAACACAGCCCCAGCATTTT
. 14 TRBJ2-5 few TRBV19 CASSDGRIQETQYF TGTGCCAGTAGTGACGGACGGATCCAAGAGACCCAGTACTTC
. 14 TRBJ2-7 . TRBV6-6 CASSRYLGGYEQYF TGTGCCAGCAGCCGATACCTCGGCGGATACGAGCAGTACTTC
. 13 TRBJ2-7 . TRBV7-3 CASSLGQVGEQYF TGTGCCAGCAGCTTAGGCCAGGTGGGAGAGCAGTACTTC
. 14 TRBJ1-2 few TRBV9 CASSESSIRYGYTF TGTGCCAGCAGCGAATCTTCTATCCGCTATGGCTACACCTTC
TRBD1 16 TRBJ2-7 few TRBV5-1 CASSSADSTGSYEQYF TGCGCCAGCAGCTCCGCAGATTCGACAGGGTCCTACGAGCAGTACTTC
TRBD1 13 TRBJ1-2 . TRBV7-9 CASSWDRLGGYTF TGTGCCAGCAGCTGGGACAGGCTGGGGGGCTACACCTTC
. 12 TRBJ1-1 many TRBV6-6 CASSSYHPEAFF TGTGCCAGCAGTTCGTATCACCCTGAAGCTTTCTTT
. 13 TRBJ1-2 . TRBV5-4 CASSLESGYGYTF TGTGCCAGCAGCTTGGAGTCGGGGTATGGCTACACCTTC
TRBD1 15 TRBJ2-5 once TRBV30 CAWSATGVRAETQYF TGTGCCTGGAGTGCCACAGGGGTACGTGCAGAGACCCAGTACTTC
TRBD1 15 TRBJ2-2 . TRBV18 CASSPLTGITGELFF TGTGCCAGCTCACCACTGACAGGGATCACCGGGGAGCTGTTTTTT
TRBD1 15 TRBJ1-5 . TRBV15 CATSSRDRALPTQHF TGTGCCACCAGCAGCCGGGACAGGGCCCTCCCAACCCAGCATTTT